This TCR beta chain was captured by sequencing in a study of T cell responses to AZD1222 COVID-19 vaccine. General study findings and limits: Regions 160-218 and 743-854 held dominance among vaccine-associated CD4 TCRs, which spanned spike. Nearly half of spike-specific TCRs reportedly go after variant regions that carry no mutations. Donors were chiefly white British, with a greater number of females, and clonal diversity was perhaps underestimated. A rise in Spike-specific TCR breadth and depth followed two AZD1222 doses.

The CDR3 loop spans 16 amino acids. Germline loops: CDR1 DFQATT, CDR2 SNEGSKA (reference sequence). After removal of 3 bases from V and 2 bases from J, the junction contained 7 bases not matched to a gene. With respect to this clone: The antigen is undetermined.

Only in-frame clones appear in the TCRdb table, and some are missing; sequencing was by immunoSEQ multiplex PCR. The sample has around 100,000 clones; 80% to 95% are singletons. The chain combines TRBV20-1 with TRBJ2-7, with TRBD2 identical over 13 bases. Sequencing was performed on peripheral blood, taken on day 0 of AZD1222 vaccination. The sequence was obtained from an adult in good health. The chain's CDR3 is CSASDLGLAGAYEQYF. In nucleotides, the CDR3 is TGCAGTGCTAGTGACCTTGGACTAGCGGGAGCCTACGAGCAGTACTTC.